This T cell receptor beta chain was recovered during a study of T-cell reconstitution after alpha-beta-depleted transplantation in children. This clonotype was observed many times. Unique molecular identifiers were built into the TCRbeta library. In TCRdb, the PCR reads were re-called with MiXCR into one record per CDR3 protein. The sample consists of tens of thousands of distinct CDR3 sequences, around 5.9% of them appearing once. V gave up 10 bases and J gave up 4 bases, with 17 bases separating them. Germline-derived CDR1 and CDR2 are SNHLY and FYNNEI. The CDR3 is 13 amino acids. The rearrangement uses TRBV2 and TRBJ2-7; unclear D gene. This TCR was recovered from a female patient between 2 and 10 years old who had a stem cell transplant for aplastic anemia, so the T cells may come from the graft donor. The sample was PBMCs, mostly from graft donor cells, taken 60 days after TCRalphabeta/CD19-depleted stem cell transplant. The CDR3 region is CATQTRAAYEQYV. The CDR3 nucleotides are TGTGCCACCCAGACCCGGGCAGCATACGAGCAGTACGTC.